These 7 T cell receptor beta chains share one sample of origin, sequenced in a study of regulatory T cells in long-lasting Graves disease. Sample time point: newly diagnosed GD, antithyroid drugs for less than 3 months. RNA from PBMCs was the source of the TCR library. For TCR beta, libraries came from iRepertoire HTBI primers and Arm-PCR of CDR3 regions. TCRdb used MiXCR to reprocess the multiplex PCR reads, holding one entry per CDR3 protein. The top ten hold around 12% of the sample, which has 560,000 or so distinct CDR3 sequences, 15% to 20% seen once. The same data also contributed to another study, on T cells in Graves' hyperthyroidism and ophthalmopathy.

The source material was peripheral blood mononuclear cells (PBMCs), sampled at new diagnosis, from a patient treated with antithyroid drugs. The receptors come from a man between 18 and 29 years old with Graves disease.

This clonotype was recorded at least ten times. The chain joins TRBV2 to TRBJ1-2, with D perhaps matching TRBD1 (6 bases). V gave up 6 bases and J gave up 2 bases, with 10 bases separating them. Germline V lookup: CDR1 SNHLY, CDR2 FYNNEI. The length of the CDR3 is 13 residues. The CDR3 coding sequence is TGTGCCAGCAGGCGAGACAGGAACTATGGCTACACCTTC. This translates into CASRRDRNYGYTF.

This clonotype was counted between two and nine times. This chain joins TRBV5-4 and TRBJ1-1, with 7 nucleotides matching TRBD1. From germline, CDR1 is SGHNT and CDR2 YYREEE (reference sequence). The ends lost 0 bases at V and 0 bases at J; junction bases unmatched: 5. The CDR3 spans 16 residues. CDR3 DNA sequence: TGTGCCAGCAGCTTGGGGGGACAGCGTATGAACACTGAAGCTTTCTTT. Amino acids: CASSLGGQRMNTEAFF.

This clonotype was observed a handful of times. The J gene is TRBJ1-4, the V gene TRBV7-9, with D possibly being TRBD1 (5 bases). Germline CDR1 SEHNR, CDR2 FQNEAQ (reference sequence). The CDR3 consists of 15 residues. V gave up 3 bases and J gave up 7 bases, with 15 bases separating them. The CDR3 loop is CASSFRSGTGEKLFF. CDR3 nucleotides: TGTGCCAGCAGCTTCCGCAGCGGGACGGGTGAAAAACTGTTTTTT.

In its sample, this clonotype was seen many times. The chain couples TRBV6-2 or TRBV6-3 to TRBJ2-1; 9 bases fit TRBD2. V gave up 6 bases and J gave up 4 bases; unmatched junction bases: 7. Germline loops: CDR1 MNHEY, CDR2 SVGEGT. CDR3 size: 15 residues. Here the CDR3 reads CASRGSGRGYNEQFF. For the CDR3, the DNA is TGTGCCAGCAGGGGTAGCGGGAGAGGATACAATGAGCAGTTCTTC.

This sequence joins TRBV6-2 or TRBV6-3 and TRBJ2-5, with D possibly TRBD1 on 5 matching bases. The CDR3 consists of 14 residues. The ends were cut back, 0 bases at V and 4 bases at J, with 9 bases in the middle. Germline assignment: CDR1 MNHEY and CDR2 SVGEGT. CDR3 loop: CASSYSGARETQYF. The CDR3 DNA reads TGTGCCAGCAGTTACTCTGGGGCAAGAGAGACCCAGTACTTC.

The rearrangement uses TRBV27 and TRBJ2-3; 10 nucleotides align to TRBD2. Trimming took 7 bases from V and 4 from J; bases not matched to a gene: 8. Per germline, CDR1 MNHEY and CDR2 SMNVEV (reference sequence). The CDR3 has 15 amino acids. The CDR3: CASTSSGSFSDTQYF. DNA for the CDR3: TGTGCCAGCACTTCTAGCGGGAGTTTTTCAGATACGCAGTATTTT.

J is TRBJ2-7 and V is TRBV5-1; D is undetermined. The CDR3 extends over 13 amino acids. Looked up from germline, CDR1 is SGHRS and CDR2 is YFSETQ. Trimming cost V 1 base and J 1 base, with 6 bases left between them. The CDR3 region has the DNA TGCGCCAGCAGCTTGTACAGTTCCTACGAGCAGTACTTC. Amino acid sequence: CASSLYSSYEQYF. Combining the CDR3 with reference TRBV5-1 and TRBJ2-7 gives the whole variable domain KAGVTQTPRYLIKTRGQQVTLSCSPISGHRSVSWYQQTPGQGLQFLFEYFSETQRNKGNFPGRFSGRQFSNSRSEMNVSTLELGDSALYLCASSLYSSYEQYFGPGTRLTVT.